The 24 T cell receptor beta chains in this list originate from one sample, sequenced in a study of T cell repertoires in cytomegalovirus infection. TCRdb redid the calling of the reads with MiXCR, one entry per CDR3 protein. The sample records roughly 200,000 distinct CDR3 sequences, 7.5% to 10% being singletons. Sequencing was done on a sample of PBMCs. Receptors were obtained from a human donor in good health (CMV status not recorded). Some clones in this sample may be carry-over from other donors' samples.

The chain uses TRBV11-3 and TRBJ2-2; 11 bases are a match to TRBD2. V dropped 6 bases and J dropped 5; count of bases not matched to a gene: 8. The germline V gene encodes CDR1 SGHNT and CDR2 YENEEA. CDR3 length equals 16 residues. DNA for the CDR3: TGTGCCAGCAGGGAAACTAGCGGGAGAGGTACCGGGGAGCTGTTTTTT. Amino acids: CASRETSGRGTGELFF.

This clonotype showed up many times. This chain connects TRBV7-9 to TRBJ1-1, with a weak D call TRBD1 (5 bases). Between the trimmed V and J ends, which lost 3 bases and 4 bases, there was a span of 9 bases. Germline V gene sequence: CDR1 SEHNR, CDR2 FQNEAQ (reference sequence). The CDR3 runs to 13 residues. The CDR3 nucleotides read TGTGCCAGCAGCTTGGGGGAGAGCACTGAAGCTTTCTTT. It translates to CASSLGESTEAFF.

V is TRBV30 and J is TRBJ1-2, with D perhaps TRBD1 (5 bases). Germline CDR1 is GTSNPN and CDR2 is SVGIG (reference sequence). The CDR3 spans 11 residues. Trimming took 7 bases from V and 6 from J, leaving 12 bases between them. CDR3 region: CALGPAHGYTF. Written as DNA, the CDR3 is TGTGCCTTGGGACCGGCCCATGGCTACACCTTC.

In its sample, this clonotype was seen many times. This chain joins TRBV7-2 and TRBJ2-3; maybe TRBD2 (6 bases). Looked up from germline, CDR1 is SGHTA and CDR2 is FQGNSA. V was shortened by 4 bases and J by 14 bases, with 16 bases between the two germline ends. The CDR3 length is 12 residues. As DNA, the CDR3 is TGTGCCAGCAGCTCGGGGGTGGCAAGCCCGTATTTT. Encoded protein: CASSSGVASPYF.

This clonotype was observed a few times. The chain joins TRBV7-6 to TRBJ1-1; 8 bases agree with TRBD1. Trimming cost V 5 bases and J 3 bases; bases outside gene matches: 2. The CDR3 extends over 13 amino acids. Germline V gives CDR1 SGHVS, CDR2 FNYEAQ. The CDR3 spells CASSGTGDTEAFF. Written as DNA, the CDR3 is TGTGCCAGCAGCGGGACAGGAGACACTGAAGCTTTCTTT.

About this clonotype itself: One base away lies a much larger clone, so this may be a sequencing read error. As the CDR3 is not closed by the conserved phenylalanine or tryptophan, this likely results from a read error. This CDR3 reads CASSLEGSSYNEQFS. For the CDR3, the DNA is TGTGCCAGCAGCTTAGAAGGGAGCTCCTACAATGAGCAGTTCTCC. The chain is built from TRBV7-2 and TRBJ2-1; D possibly corresponds to TRBD2 (5 bases). The CDR3 has 15 amino acids. Trimming cost V 1 base and J 0 bases, with 7 bases left between them. Per the germline V gene, CDR1 is SGHTA and CDR2 is FQGNSA.

This clonotype was seen at least ten times. The chain couples TRBV20-1 to TRBJ2-7; 7 positions agree with TRBD1. Germline CDR1 reads DFQATT; CDR2 reads SNEGSKA (reference sequence). This CDR3 comprises 13 residues. V lost 6 bases to trimming and J lost 0 bases; unmatched junction nucleotides: 5. CDR3 nucleotides: TGCAGTGCAATTCGGGACAGCTCCTACGAGCAGTACTTC. Its protein is CSAIRDSSYEQYF.

This clonotype was detected a few times. The rearrangement links TRBV9 to TRBJ1-2; 7 bases line up with TRBD1. This CDR3 has 15 residues. The germline gives CDR1 SGDLS, CDR2 YYNGEE. V lost 0 bases to trimming and J lost 3 bases; unmatched junction nucleotides: 5. The CDR3 region is CASSVVEQGDYGYTF. The CDR3 DNA is TGTGCCAGCAGCGTAGTCGAGCAGGGGGACTATGGCTACACCTTC.

The sample holds a few counts of this clonotype. The genes are TRBV24-1 and TRBJ2-3; D possibly uses TRBD1 or TRBD2 (5 bases each). From germline, CDR1 is KGHDR and CDR2 SFDVKD. This CDR3 has 17 residues. Trimming left V 3 bases short and J 6 bases short, with 21 bases between. In nucleotides, the CDR3 is TGTGCCACCAGTGATCCCCCCGTTGGGGGTATGGCGGATACGCAGTATTTT. The encoded protein is CATSDPPVGGMADTQYF.

This clonotype occurred many times. V usage is TRBV7-2 and J usage is TRBJ1-2, with TRBD1 as a possible D gene (5 bases). Germline V gives CDR1 SGHTA, CDR2 FQGNSA. The CDR3 length is 13 residues. Trimming cost V 1 base and J 8 bases, with 11 bases left between them. The CDR3 bases are TGTGCCAGCAGCTTAGATTCGGGGGGGGGCTACACCTTC. It is translated as CASSLDSGGGYTF.

This clonotype was picked up many times. J is TRBJ1-1 and V is TRBV27; 8 bases line up with TRBD1. The CDR3 contains 14 residues. Per the germline V gene, CDR1 is MNHEY and CDR2 is SMNVEV (reference sequence). V was clipped by 6 bases and J by 4 bases; unmatched bases: 7. CDR3 in amino acids: CASRRQGIGTEAFF. Written as DNA, the CDR3 is TGTGCCAGCAGAAGACAGGGGATTGGCACTGAAGCTTTCTTT.

This clonotype has just a few counts. This sequence joins TRBV18 and TRBJ2-7; tentative D call: TRBD1 (6 bases). CDR1 KGHSH and CDR2 LQKENI come from the germline V gene. V was clipped by 3 bases and J by 0 bases, with 9 bases between them. The CDR3 totals 14 residues. In DNA, the CDR3 is TGTGCCAGCTCACCCCAGGGGTCCTCCTACGAGCAGTACTTC. Its protein product is CASSPQGSSYEQYF.

The sample holds many counts of this clonotype. The genes are TRBV7-2 and TRBJ1-6; D unresolved. Germline CDR1 is SGHTA and CDR2 is FQGNSA. V was shortened by 5 bases and J by 7 bases, with 12 bases between the two germline ends. This CDR3 spans 14 amino acids. In nucleotides, the CDR3 is TGTGCCAGCAGCGCAGACGGAACGAATTCACCCCTCCACTTT. Its translation is CASSADGTNSPLHF.

In this sample, this clonotype turned up many times. This rearrangement joins TRBV7-6 to TRBJ2-7, with 8 bases aligning to TRBD2. V lost 5 bases, J lost 7 bases, and 10 bases stayed unmatched. CDR3 length equals 14 residues. Germline V CDR1 and CDR2: SGHVS, FNYEAQ. The CDR3 DNA follows: TGTGCCAGCAGCCCCGAAGCGGGAGTGGGGGAGCAGTACTTC. Translated, it gives CASSPEAGVGEQYF.

This clonotype counts as medium-sized. The rearrangement uses TRBV7-2 and TRBJ2-5, with unresolved D. V lost 0 bases and J lost 7, with 12 bases in between. Germline V lookup: CDR1 SGHTA, CDR2 FQGNSA. The CDR3 has 14 amino acids. The CDR3 nucleotides are TGTGCCAGCAGCTTAGCGCGGACCGTGGGGACCCAGTACTTC. This sequence encodes CASSLARTVGTQYF.

This clonotype was recorded only once. The chain recombines TRBV20-1 with TRBJ2-1; 10 bases are shared with TRBD2. The CDR3 runs 17 residues. From germline, CDR1 is DFQATT and CDR2 SNEGSKA (reference sequence). The J segment lost 8 bases and the V segment lost 4 bases, leaving 17 bases of the junction unmatched. CDR3 nucleotide sequence: TGCAGTGCTAATGGTGTGAGCGGGAGGGCCCGTACCGATGAGCAGTTCTTC. This translates into CSANGVSGRARTDEQFF.

This chain's CDR3 is CAGGSDWNTGELFF. The DNA of the CDR3 is TGTGCCGGCGGCTCTGACTGGAACACCGGGGAGCTGTTTTTT. The chain is built from TRBV7-3 and TRBJ2-2, with D uncertain. This CDR3 contains 14 residues. Trimming removed 11 bases at V and 1 base at J, with 14 bases between. Germline V CDR1 and CDR2: SGHTA, FQGTGA.

CDR3 in amino acids: CATSRGAERTF. The DNA of the CDR3 is TGTGCCACCAGCAGAGGAGCTGAAAGGACCTTC. This rearrangement joins TRBV15 to TRBJ1-2; D remains unclear. V shed 1 base and J shed 14 bases, with 11 bases lying between them. Germline CDR1 LNHNV, CDR2 YYDKDF (reference sequence). This CDR3 region has 11 residues.

The chain couples TRBV6-2 or TRBV6-3 to TRBJ2-5, with D unresolved. CDR3 length equals 14 residues. Germline-derived CDR1 and CDR2 are MNHEY and SVGEGT. The V gene lost 3 bases and the J gene lost 1 base, with 9 bases spanning the gap. The CDR3 nucleotides are TGTGCCAGCAGTTATGTAGGAATCCAAGAGACCCAGTACTTC. As protein: CASSYVGIQETQYF.

This clonotype turned up a few times. The V and J genes are TRBV20-1 and TRBJ2-7; TRBD1 agrees at 11 bases. Trimming removed 0 bases from V and 3 bases from J; junction bases left unmatched: 4. The CDR3 has 15 amino acids. In germline, CDR1 is DFQATT, CDR2 SNEGSKA (reference sequence). CDR3 bases: TGCAGTGCTAGAGATACCGGGACAGGGGGCTACGAGCAGTACTTC. Its protein is CSARDTGTGGYEQYF.

This clonotype was seen repeatedly, ten times or more. The chain is built from TRBV28 and TRBJ2-1; the D gene is possibly TRBD2 (5 bases). The germline gives CDR1 MDHEN, CDR2 SYDVKM. CDR3 length equals 16 residues. Trimming pared 5 bases from V and 0 bases from J, leaving 14 bases between. The CDR3 loop is CASSKRTVSSYNEQFF. The CDR3 nucleotides read TGTGCCAGCAGTAAAAGGACTGTGAGCTCCTACAATGAGCAGTTCTTC.

Many counts were recorded for this clonotype. The genes are TRBV7-2 and TRBJ2-7, with a tentative D call TRBD2 (5 bases). The CDR3 has 14 residues. Trimming took off 2 bases at V and 2 bases at J, with 10 bases between the two ends. Germline lookup yields CDR1 SGHTA and CDR2 FQGNSA. The CDR3 bases are TGTGCCAGCAGCTTAAGGACTGCAACCTACGAGCAGTACTTC. Its translation: CASSLRTATYEQYF. The complete variable domain, with remaining parts taken from reference TRBV7-2 and TRBJ2-7, reads GAGVSQSPSNKVTEKGKDVELRCDPISGHTALYWYRQSLGQGLEFLIYFQGNSAPDKSGLPSDRFSAERTGGSVSTLTIQRTQQEDSAVYLCASSLRTATYEQYFGPGTRLTVT.

The chain joins TRBV28 to TRBJ1-5; 7 bases align to TRBD1. CDR1 is MDHEN and CDR2 is SYDVKM in the germline V gene. The V and J ends lost 7 bases and 5 bases, in that order; junction bases with no gene match: 11. The CDR3 has 15 amino acids. Written as DNA, the CDR3 is TGTGCCAGCACCAGGACAGGATTCAACGATCAGCCCCAGCATTTT. This gives the protein CASTRTGFNDQPQHF.

This clonotype appeared a few times. The rearrangement uses TRBV12-3 or TRBV12-4 and TRBJ1-6; D unresolved. V lost 5 bases to trimming and J lost 9 bases, with 17 bases between them. This CDR3 spans 15 amino acids. CDR3 amino acids: CASSIRALGISPLHF. The CDR3 nucleotides are TGTGCCAGCAGTATCCGGGCGCTTGGGATTTCACCCCTCCACTTT.